This T cell receptor (beta chain) was captured by sequencing in a study of cytomegalovirus exposure and HLA in healthy donors. The CDR3 extends over 16 amino acids. Germline loops: CDR1 MNHEY, CDR2 SVGAGI. The V and J ends lost 1 base and 2 bases, in that order; junction bases with no gene match: 3. The PCR contained 60 Vbeta and 13 Jbeta primers. Here immunoSEQ multiplex PCR was the method, and the copy in TCRdb shows in-frame clones only, minus some. This table holds around 300,000 clones, under 80% found once. Sequences were obtained from PBMCs. This TCR came from a female donor in good health and CMV-seronegative. The chain is built from TRBV6-5 and TRBJ2-5, with TRBD2 matching over 11 bases. The CDR3 reads CASSYLGLAEQETQYF. The CDR3 bases are TGTGCCAGCAGTTACTTGGGACTAGCGGAGCAAGAGACCCAGTACTTC.